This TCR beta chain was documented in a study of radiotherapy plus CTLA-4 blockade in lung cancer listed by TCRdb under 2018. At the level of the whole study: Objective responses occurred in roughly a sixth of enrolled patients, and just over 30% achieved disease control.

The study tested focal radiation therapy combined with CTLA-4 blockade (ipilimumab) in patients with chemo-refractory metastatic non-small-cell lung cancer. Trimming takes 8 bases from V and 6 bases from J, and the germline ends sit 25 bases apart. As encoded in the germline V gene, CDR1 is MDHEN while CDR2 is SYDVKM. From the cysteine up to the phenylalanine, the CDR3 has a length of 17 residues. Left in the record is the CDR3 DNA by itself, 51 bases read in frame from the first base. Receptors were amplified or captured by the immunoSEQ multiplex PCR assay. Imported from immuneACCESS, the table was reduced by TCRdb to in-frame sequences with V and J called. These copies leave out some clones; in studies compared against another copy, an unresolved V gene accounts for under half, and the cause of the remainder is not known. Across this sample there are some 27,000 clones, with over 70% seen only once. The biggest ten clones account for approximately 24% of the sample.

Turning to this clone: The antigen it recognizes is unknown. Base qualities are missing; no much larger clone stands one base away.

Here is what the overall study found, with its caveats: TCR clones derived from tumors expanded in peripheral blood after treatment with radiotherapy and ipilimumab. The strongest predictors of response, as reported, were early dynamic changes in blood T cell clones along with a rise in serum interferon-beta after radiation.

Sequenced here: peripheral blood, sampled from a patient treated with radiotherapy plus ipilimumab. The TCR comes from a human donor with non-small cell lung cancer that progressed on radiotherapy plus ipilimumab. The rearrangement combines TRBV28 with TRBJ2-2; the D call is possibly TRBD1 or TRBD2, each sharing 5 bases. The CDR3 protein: CASGILFGDEIPGELFF. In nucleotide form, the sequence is TGTGCCAGCGGAATACTTTTCGGGGACGAAATCCCCGGGGAGCTGTTTTTT. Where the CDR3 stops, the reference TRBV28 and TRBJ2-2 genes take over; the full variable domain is DVKVTQSSRYLVKRTGEKVFLECVQDMDHENMFWYRQDPGLGLRLIYFSYDVKMKEKGDIPEGYSVSREKKERFSLILESASTNQTSMYLCASGILFGDEIPGELFFGEGSRLTVL.